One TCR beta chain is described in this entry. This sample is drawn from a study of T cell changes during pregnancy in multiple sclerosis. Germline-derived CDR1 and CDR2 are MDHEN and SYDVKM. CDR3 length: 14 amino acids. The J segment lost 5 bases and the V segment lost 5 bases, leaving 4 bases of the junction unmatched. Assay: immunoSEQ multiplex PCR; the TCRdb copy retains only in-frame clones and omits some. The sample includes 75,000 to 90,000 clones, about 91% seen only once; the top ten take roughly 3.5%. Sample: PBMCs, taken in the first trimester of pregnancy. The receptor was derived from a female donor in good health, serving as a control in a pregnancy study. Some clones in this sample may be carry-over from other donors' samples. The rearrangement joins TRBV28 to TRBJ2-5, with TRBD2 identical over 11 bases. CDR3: CASSIAGGPETQYF. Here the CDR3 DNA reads TGTGCCAGCAGTATAGCGGGGGGGCCGGAGACCCAGTACTTC.